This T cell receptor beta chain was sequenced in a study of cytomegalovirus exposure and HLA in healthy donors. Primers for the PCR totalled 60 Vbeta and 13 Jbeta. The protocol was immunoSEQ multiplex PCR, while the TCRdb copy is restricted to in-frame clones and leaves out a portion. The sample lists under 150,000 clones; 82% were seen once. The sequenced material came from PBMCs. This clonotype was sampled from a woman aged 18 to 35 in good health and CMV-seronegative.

CDR3 amino acids: CASSTSDSNSPLHF. The CDR3 region has the DNA TGTGCCAGCAGTACCTCTGACAGTAATTCACCCCTCCACTTT. This sequence joins TRBV25-1 and TRBJ1-6, with a tentative D call TRBD1 (5 bases). V was clipped by 5 bases and J by 6 bases, with 11 bases between them. The CDR3 is made up of 14 amino acids. The germline gives CDR1 MGHDK, CDR2 SYGVNS.